This T cell receptor (beta chain) stems from a study of ipilimumab plus nivolumab after autologous stem cell transplantation. The protocol was immunoSEQ multiplex PCR, while the TCRdb copy is restricted to in-frame clones and leaves out a portion. The sample holds roughly 25,000 clones, about 86% seen once. Patients got ipilimumab 1 mg/kg beginning 14 to 28 days post-transplant. The sequences come from PBMCs, collected in a trial of ipilimumab plus nivolumab as post-transplant consolidation. The clonotype originates from a male donor with diffuse large B-cell lymphoma.

DNA of the CDR3: TGCGCCAGCAGCGAGCCGGGGACAGGACCTCGTGGCTACACCTTC. As protein: CASSEPGTGPRGYTF. This sequence joins TRBV5-1 and TRBJ1-2; 8 bases agree with TRBD1. Germline loops: CDR1 SGHRS, CDR2 YFSETQ. The trim removed 4 bases at V and 7 bases at J, leaving 12 bases unmatched. The CDR3 runs to 15 residues.